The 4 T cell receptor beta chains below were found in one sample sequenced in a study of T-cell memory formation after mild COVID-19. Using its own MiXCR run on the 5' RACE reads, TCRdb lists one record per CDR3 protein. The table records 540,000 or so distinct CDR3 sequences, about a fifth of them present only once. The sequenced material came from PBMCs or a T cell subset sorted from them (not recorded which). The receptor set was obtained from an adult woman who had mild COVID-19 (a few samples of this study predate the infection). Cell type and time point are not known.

CDR3 amino acids: CASGPGHGYTF. The CDR3 DNA sequence: TGTGCCAGCGGCCCGGGACATGGCTACACCTTC. The chain joins TRBV3-1 to TRBJ1-2; the D gene is possibly TRBD1 (5 bases). The CDR3 contains 11 residues. V lost 8 bases to trimming and J lost 6 bases, with 10 bases between them. CDR1 is LGHDT and CDR2 is YNNKEL in the germline V gene (reference sequence).

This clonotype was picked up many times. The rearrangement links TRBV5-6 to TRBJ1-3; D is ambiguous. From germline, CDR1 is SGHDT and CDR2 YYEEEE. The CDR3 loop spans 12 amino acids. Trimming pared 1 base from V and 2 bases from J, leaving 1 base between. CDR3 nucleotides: TGTGCCAGCAGCTTGCCTGGAAACACCATATATTTT. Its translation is CASSLPGNTIYF.

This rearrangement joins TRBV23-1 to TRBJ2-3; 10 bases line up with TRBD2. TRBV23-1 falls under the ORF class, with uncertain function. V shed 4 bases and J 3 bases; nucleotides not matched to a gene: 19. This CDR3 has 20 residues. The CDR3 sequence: CASSLQKGTSASKCTDTQYF. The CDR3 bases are TGCGCCAGCAGTCTACAAAAAGGGACTAGCGCCTCGAAGTGTACAGATACGCAGTATTTT.

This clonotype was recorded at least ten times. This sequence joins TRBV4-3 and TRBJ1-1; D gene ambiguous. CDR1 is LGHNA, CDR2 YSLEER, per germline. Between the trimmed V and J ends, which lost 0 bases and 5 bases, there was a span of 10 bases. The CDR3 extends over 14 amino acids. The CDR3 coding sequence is TGCGCCAGCAGCCAAGATGTTTGGGTTACTGAAGCTTTCTTT. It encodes CASSQDVWVTEAFF.